A selection of T cell receptor beta chains follows, all from one sample in a study of CD8 T cells in Susac syndrome. TCRdb fed the immunoSEQ multiplex PCR reads into MiXCR, producing one record per CDR3 protein. The top ten clones hold about 0.13% of a sample with under 200,000 distinct CDR3 sequences, 90% to 95% of them seen once. Sequencing was performed on CD4+ T cells from PBMCs. The origin of the receptors is a human donor in good health. CDR3s include the opening cysteine and the closing phenylalanine or tryptophan. The order of the fields is V gene, J gene, CDR3 protein.

>TRBV28|TRBJ1-1
CASRLSGMNTEAFF
>TRBV4-3|TRBJ1-5
CASSQDRAGQPQHF
>TRBV18|TRBJ1-3
CASSPPGTVGNTIYF
>TRBV20-1|TRBJ2-5
CSARDLRGGPQETQYF
>TRBV27|TRBJ2-2
CASSYSTGELFF
>TRBV7-9|TRBJ2-7
CASSLGVVYEQYF
>TRBV12-3/TRBV12-4|TRBJ1-1
CASSFGVRMNTEAFF
>TRBV7-2|TRBJ2-3
CASSLEWGTQYF
>TRBV4-3|TRBJ2-7
CASSQAVAGGRYEQYF
>TRBV6-5|TRBJ2-1
CASSYMHEQFF
>TRBV27|TRBJ1-2
CASSYNVGFVNYGYTF
>TRBV7-2|TRBJ2-6
CATTSGASGANVLTF
>TRBV20-1|TRBJ2-3
CSAPRPSGATDTQYF
>TRBV28|TRBJ2-3
CASSRRDGLMHTDTQYF
>TRBV18|TRBJ2-5
CASSPRTGGQETQYF
>TRBV28|TRBJ2-4
CASRQETVQYF
>TRBV29-1|TRBJ1-1
CSVDPEGHPPNTEAFF
>TRBV9|TRBJ1-1
CASSGGVDAEAFF
>TRBV12-3/TRBV12-4|TRBJ2-1
CASSSSGGGYDEQFF
>TRBV15|TRBJ2-2
CATSRDGSTGELFF
>TRBV2|TRBJ1-6
CASSSDTGSPLHF
>TRBV2|TRBJ1-5
CASSRDEGRQPQHF
>TRBV7-2|TRBJ2-7
CASSLGRAYEQYF
>TRBV20-1|TRBJ2-3
CSAEGRAGTDTQYF
>TRBV9|TRBJ1-1
CASSVAQGTEAFF
>TRBV15|TRBJ2-7
CATSRDSQIAYEQYF
>TRBV20-1|TRBJ2-1
CSATRDIGEQFF
>TRBV6-4|TRBJ1-5
CASSDSRDQPQHF
>TRBV5-1|TRBJ2-7
CASSHGQGGSYEQYF
>TRBV7-2|TRBJ1-1
CASSSSWMRNTEAFF
>TRBV3-1|TRBJ1-1
CASSQEGGSTEAFF
>TRBV18|TRBJ1-2
CASADRVGYGYTF
>TRBV20-1|TRBJ2-3
CSAGPGDTQYF
>TRBV12-3/TRBV12-4|TRBJ1-2
CASSLMQEAYGYTF
>TRBV18|TRBJ2-5
CASSPPVGALRETQYF
>TRBV5-1|TRBJ1-1
CASSALDSNTEAFF
>TRBV20-1|TRBJ2-1
CSAPQRGGFSYNEQFF
>TRBV28|TRBJ2-7
CARRVGEQYF
>TRBV27|TRBJ2-7
CASSPTSGSSYEQYF
>TRBV23-1|TRBJ1-2
CASSQSRAAKGYGYTF
>TRBV20-1|TRBJ1-1
CSARDSGTGDTEAFF
>TRBV28|TRBJ2-5
CASSAGTQETQYF
>TRBV7-9|TRBJ1-1
CASSNRQGLNTEAFF
>TRBV7-9|TRBJ1-6
CASSLAGQGGRSPLHF
>TRBV19|TRBJ1-2
CASTDDRVGYTF
>TRBV7-6|TRBJ1-2
CASSLQGGGGYTF
>TRBV24-1|TRBJ2-5
CATSDPAGETQYF
>TRBV13|TRBJ1-2
CASSLSGDGYTF
>TRBV20-1|TRBJ2-3
CSARRRGSSTDTQYF
>TRBV5-1|TRBJ2-3
CASSSLSAGTSDTQYF
>TRBV7-3|TRBJ2-3
CASSPSHSDTQYF